The clone carrying this T cell receptor (beta chain) was seen repeatedly, ten times or more. Its target is not known. CDR3 length: 14 residues. The V segment lost 5 bases and the J segment 5 bases; nucleotides outside the gene matches: 8. The entry originates in a study of early T cells in non-severe SARS-CoV-2 infection. Study-wide context: Unpaired chains resulted from sequencing bulk RNA of unsorted whole blood.

Study results and caveats: Matching against VDJdb likely underestimated virus-specific expansions, favoring anti-spike CD8.

Individual cDNA molecules each received unique molecular identifiers attached to them. TCRdb processed the 5' RACE reads anew with MiXCR; each CDR3 protein has one entry. The sample lists about 76,000 distinct CDR3 sequences, about 14% occurring once. Input material: whole blood. The V and J genes are TRBV12-3 or TRBV12-4 and TRBJ2-7; 8 nucleotides line up with TRBD1. This TCR came from an adult who was a healthcare worker with PCR-confirmed SARS-CoV-2 infection or an uninfected control (not recorded which). CDR3 nucleotide sequence: TGTGCCAGCAGTACCCGACAGGGGACCCACGAGCAGTACTTC. As protein: CASSTRQGTHEQYF.